This TCR beta chain was identified in a study of T cell responses to AZD1222 COVID-19 vaccine. Study-level points and caveats: Among vaccine-associated CD4 TCRs, coverage spanned spike, with dominance at 160-218 and 743-854.

Germline values: CDR1 SGHDN, CDR2 FVKESK. Trimming shortened V by 4 bases and J by 0 bases, and 6 bases separated the two germline ends. CDR3 length equals 13 residues. This clone appeared a single time. Its antigen remains unidentified. Profiling relied on immunoSEQ multiplex PCR, and the TCRdb table lists in-frame clones only, not all of them. The sample has 130,000 to 150,000 clones, approximately 90% seen once. This material consisted of peripheral blood, taken 28 days after the second AZD1222 dose. This TCR came from an adult who received the AZD1222 COVID-19 vaccine. The rearrangement links TRBV14 to TRBJ1-1; no firm D call. CDR3 sequence reads: CASSPLMNTEAFF. The CDR3 bases are TGTGCCAGCAGCCCATTGATGAACACTGAAGCTTTCTTT.